This T cell receptor (beta chain) was found in a study of blood T cell repertoires in COVID-19. Study summary: COVID-19 samples, acute and convalescent, were from the United States, Italy and Spain. The cDNA or gDNA used as material had been derived from T cells, B-cell-depleted T cells, or PBMCs.

In germline, CDR1 is SGHRS, CDR2 YFSETQ. V trimming: 4 bases; J trimming: 0 bases; junction bases outside the gene matches: 6. There are 15 residues in the CDR3. Original handling: Amplified reference gene primers provided the basis for estimating nucleated cell counts. Method: immunoSEQ multiplex PCR; TCRdb's copy keeps in-frame clones and lacks some. The D gene and trimming were derived from the DNA, and the V and J assignments and clone size from that table. This sample has 90,000 to 150,000 clones; around 80% occur once, and the top ten carry approximately 4.2%. Material: peripheral blood. This sequence joins TRBV5-1 and TRBJ1-1, with 7 nucleotides matching TRBD1. This clonotype was sampled from a woman older than 75 with acute or convalescent COVID-19. The CDR3 region has the DNA TGCGCCAGCAGCCCCGGACAGGTCCTGAACACTGAAGCTTTCTTT. This encodes CASSPGQVLNTEAFF.